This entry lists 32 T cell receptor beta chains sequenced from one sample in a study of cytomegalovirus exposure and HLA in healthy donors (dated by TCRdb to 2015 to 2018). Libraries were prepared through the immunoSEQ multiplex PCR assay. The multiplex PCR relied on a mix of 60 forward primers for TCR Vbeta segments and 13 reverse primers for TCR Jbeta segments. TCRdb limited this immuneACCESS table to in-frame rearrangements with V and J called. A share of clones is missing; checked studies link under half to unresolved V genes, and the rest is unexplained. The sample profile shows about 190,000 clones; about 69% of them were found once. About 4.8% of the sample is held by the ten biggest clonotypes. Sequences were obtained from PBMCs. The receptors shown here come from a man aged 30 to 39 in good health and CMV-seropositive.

The CDR3 is CASRPTGTSSYEQYF. The DNA for the CDR3 is TGCGCCAGCAGGCCAACCGGGACATCCTCCTACGAGCAGTACTTC. This chain connects TRBV5-1 to TRBJ2-7; D possibly corresponds to TRBD1 (6 bases). Looked up from germline, CDR1 is SGHRS and CDR2 is YFSETQ. The CDR3 spans 15 residues. Deletions cut 5 bases from V and 0 bases from J, with 15 bases between.

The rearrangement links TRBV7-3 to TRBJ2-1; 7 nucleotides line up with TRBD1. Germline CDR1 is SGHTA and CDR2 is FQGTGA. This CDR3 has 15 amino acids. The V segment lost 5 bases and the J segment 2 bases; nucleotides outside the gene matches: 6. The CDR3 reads CASSTSGTAYNEQFF. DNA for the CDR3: TGTGCCAGCAGCACTTCCGGGACAGCCTACAATGAGCAGTTCTTC.

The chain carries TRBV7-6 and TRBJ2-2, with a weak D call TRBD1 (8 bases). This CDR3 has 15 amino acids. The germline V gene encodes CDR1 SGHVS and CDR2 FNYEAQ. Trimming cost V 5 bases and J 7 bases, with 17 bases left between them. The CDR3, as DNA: TGTGCCAGCAGCCAGGGACAGGCGGGGGTCGGGGAGCTGTTTTTT. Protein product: CASSQGQAGVGELFF.

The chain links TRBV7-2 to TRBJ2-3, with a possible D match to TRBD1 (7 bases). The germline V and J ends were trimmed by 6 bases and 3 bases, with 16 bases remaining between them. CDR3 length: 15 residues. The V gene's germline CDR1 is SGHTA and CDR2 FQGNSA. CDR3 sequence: CASRALAQGTDTQYF. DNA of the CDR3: TGTGCCAGCAGGGCACTAGCACAGGGGACAGATACGCAGTATTTT.

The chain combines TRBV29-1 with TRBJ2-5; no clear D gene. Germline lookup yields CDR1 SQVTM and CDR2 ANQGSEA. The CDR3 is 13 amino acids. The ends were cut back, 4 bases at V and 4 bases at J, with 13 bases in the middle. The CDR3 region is CSVVMASRETQYF. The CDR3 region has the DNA TGCAGCGTTGTGATGGCCAGTCGAGAGACCCAGTACTTC.

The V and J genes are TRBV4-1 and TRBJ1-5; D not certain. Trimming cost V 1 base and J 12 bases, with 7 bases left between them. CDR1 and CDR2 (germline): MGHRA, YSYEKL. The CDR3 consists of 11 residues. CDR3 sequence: CASSQGGLQHF. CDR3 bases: TGCGCCAGCAGCCAAGGCGGTCTCCAGCATTTT.

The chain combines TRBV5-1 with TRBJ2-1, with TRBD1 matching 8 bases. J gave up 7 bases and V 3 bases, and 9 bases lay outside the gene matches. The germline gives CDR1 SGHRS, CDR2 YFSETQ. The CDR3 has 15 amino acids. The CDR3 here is CASSSGQGGGNEQFF. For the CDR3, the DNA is TGCGCCAGCAGCTCAGGACAGGGAGGTGGGAATGAGCAGTTCTTC.

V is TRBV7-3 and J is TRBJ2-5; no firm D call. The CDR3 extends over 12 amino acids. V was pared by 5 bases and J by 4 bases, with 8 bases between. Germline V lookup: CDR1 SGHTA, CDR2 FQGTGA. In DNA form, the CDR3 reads TGTGCCAGCAGCCTAGTCGGAGAGACCCAGTACTTC. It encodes CASSLVGETQYF.

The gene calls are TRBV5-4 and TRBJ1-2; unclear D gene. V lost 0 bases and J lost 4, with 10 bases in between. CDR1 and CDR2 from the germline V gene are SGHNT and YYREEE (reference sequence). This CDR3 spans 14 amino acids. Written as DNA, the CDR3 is TGTGCCAGCAGCTTGGAAGCGAGGTTCTATGGCTACACCTTC. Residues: CASSLEARFYGYTF.

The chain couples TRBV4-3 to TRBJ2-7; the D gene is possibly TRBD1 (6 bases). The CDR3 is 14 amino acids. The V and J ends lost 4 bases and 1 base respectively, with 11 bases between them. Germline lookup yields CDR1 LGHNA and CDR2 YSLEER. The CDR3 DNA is TGCGCCAGCAGCCCGGAACAGGGATCCTACGAGCAGTACTTC. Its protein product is CASSPEQGSYEQYF.

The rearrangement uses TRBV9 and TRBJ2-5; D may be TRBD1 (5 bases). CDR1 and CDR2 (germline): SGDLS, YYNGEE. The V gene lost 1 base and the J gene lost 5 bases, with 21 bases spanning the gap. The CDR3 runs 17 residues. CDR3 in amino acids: CASSVRGNTYLEETQYF. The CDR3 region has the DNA TGTGCCAGCAGCGTAAGGGGAAACACCTACTTGGAGGAGACCCAGTACTTC. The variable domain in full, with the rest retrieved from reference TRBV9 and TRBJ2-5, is DSGVTQTPKHLITATGQRVTLRCSPRSGDLSVYWYQQSLDQGLQFLIQYYNGEERAKGNILERFSAQQFPDLHSELNLSSLELGDSALYFCASSVRGNTYLEETQYFGPGTRLLVL.

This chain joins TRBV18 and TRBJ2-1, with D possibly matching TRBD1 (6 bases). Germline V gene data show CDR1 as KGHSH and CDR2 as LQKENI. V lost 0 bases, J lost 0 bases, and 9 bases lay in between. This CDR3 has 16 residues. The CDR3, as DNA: TGTGCCAGCTCACCACCCACAGGGTTCTCCTACAATGAGCAGTTCTTC. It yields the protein CASSPPTGFSYNEQFF.

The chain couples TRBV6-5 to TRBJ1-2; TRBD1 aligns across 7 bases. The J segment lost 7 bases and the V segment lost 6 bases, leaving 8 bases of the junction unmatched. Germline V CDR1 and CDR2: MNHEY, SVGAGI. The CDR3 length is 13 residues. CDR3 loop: CASSPEGAVGYTF. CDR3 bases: TGTGCCAGCAGCCCGGAGGGGGCGGTTGGCTACACCTTC.

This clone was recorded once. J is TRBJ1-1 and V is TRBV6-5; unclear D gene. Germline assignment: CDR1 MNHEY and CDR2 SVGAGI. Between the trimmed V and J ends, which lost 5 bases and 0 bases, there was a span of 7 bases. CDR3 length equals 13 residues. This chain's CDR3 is CASSGTVNTEAFF. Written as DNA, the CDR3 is TGTGCCAGCAGTGGTACGGTGAACACTGAAGCTTTCTTT.

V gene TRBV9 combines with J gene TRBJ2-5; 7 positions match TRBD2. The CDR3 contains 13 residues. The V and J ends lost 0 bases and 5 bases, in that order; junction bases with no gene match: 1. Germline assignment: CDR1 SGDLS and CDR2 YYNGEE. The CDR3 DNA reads TGTGCCAGCAGCGTAGGCGGGAGCGAGACCCAGTACTTC. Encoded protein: CASSVGGSETQYF.

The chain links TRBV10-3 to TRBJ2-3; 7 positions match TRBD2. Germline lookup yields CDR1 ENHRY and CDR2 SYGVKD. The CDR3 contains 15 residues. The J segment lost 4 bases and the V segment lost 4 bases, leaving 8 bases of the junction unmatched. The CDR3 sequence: CAISGGGLGADTQYF. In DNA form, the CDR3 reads TGTGCCATCAGTGGGGGGGGGTTGGGGGCAGATACGCAGTATTTT.

The CDR3 protein is CASSRSGGADTEAFF. The CDR3 DNA reads TGTGCCAGCAGTCGGTCGGGGGGCGCCGACACTGAAGCTTTCTTT. The chain recombines TRBV27 with TRBJ1-1, with TRBD1 as a possible D gene (6 bases). The CDR3 has 15 amino acids. V lost 5 bases and J lost 3, with 16 bases in between. Germline assignment: CDR1 MNHEY and CDR2 SMNVEV (reference sequence).

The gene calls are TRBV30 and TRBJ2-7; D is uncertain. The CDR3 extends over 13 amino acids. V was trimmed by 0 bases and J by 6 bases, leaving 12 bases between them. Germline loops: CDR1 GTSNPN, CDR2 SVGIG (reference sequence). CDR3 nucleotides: TGTGCCTGGAGTGTAGGCCCCGGCGGCGAGCAGTACTTC. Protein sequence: CAWSVGPGGEQYF. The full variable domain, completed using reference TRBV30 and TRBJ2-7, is SQTIHQWPATLVQPVGSPLSLECTVEGTSNPNLYWYRQAAGRGLQLLFYSVGIGQISSEVPQNLSASRPQDRQFILSSKKLLLSDSGFYLCAWSVGPGGEQYFGPGTRLTVT.

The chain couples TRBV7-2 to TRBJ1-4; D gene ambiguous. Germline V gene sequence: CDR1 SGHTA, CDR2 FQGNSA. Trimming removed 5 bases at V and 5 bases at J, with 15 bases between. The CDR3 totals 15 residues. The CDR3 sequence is CASSAGGMSNEKLFF. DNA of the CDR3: TGTGCCAGCAGCGCGGGAGGGATGTCCAATGAAAAACTGTTTTTT.

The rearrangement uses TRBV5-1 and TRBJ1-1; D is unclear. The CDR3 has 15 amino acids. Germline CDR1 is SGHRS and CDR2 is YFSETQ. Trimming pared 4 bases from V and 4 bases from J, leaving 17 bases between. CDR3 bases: TGCGCCAGCAGCCCAGGAGGCAGCGGCGGCACTGAAGCTTTCTTT. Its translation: CASSPGGSGGTEAFF.

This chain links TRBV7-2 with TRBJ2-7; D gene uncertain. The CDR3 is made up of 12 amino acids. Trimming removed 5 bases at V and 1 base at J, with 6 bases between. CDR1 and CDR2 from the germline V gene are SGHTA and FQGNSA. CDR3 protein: CASSAASYEQYF. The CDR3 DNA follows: TGTGCCAGCAGCGCAGCGTCCTACGAGCAGTACTTC.

This chain's CDR3 is CASSPLGGAGGAYEQYF. The CDR3 coding sequence is TGTGCCAGCAGCCCTCTCGGAGGGGCGGGGGGCGCCTACGAGCAGTACTTC. The chain is built from TRBV7-2 and TRBJ2-7; TRBD2 matches at 8 bases. V trimming: 5 bases; J trimming: 2 bases; junction bases outside the gene matches: 14. Germline V gives CDR1 SGHTA, CDR2 FQGNSA. This CDR3 has 17 amino acids.

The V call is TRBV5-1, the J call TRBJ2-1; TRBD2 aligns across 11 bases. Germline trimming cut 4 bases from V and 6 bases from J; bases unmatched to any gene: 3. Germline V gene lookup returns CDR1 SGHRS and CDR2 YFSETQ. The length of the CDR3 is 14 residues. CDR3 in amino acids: CASSPLAGGNEQFF. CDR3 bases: TGCGCCAGCAGCCCCCTAGCGGGAGGCAATGAGCAGTTCTTC.

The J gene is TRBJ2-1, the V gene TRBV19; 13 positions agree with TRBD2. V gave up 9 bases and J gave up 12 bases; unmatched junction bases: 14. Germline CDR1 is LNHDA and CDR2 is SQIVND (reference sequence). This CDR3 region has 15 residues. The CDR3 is CASAPAGLAGVVQFF. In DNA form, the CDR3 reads TGTGCCAGCGCGCCGGCAGGACTAGCGGGAGTAGTGCAGTTCTTC.

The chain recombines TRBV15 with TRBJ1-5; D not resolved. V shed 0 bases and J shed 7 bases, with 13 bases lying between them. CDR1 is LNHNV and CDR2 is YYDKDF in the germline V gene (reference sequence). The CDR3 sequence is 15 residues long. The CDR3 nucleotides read TGTGCCACCAGCAGAGATTCGCAGGCGAAGCAGCCCCAGCATTTT. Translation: CATSRDSQAKQPQHF.

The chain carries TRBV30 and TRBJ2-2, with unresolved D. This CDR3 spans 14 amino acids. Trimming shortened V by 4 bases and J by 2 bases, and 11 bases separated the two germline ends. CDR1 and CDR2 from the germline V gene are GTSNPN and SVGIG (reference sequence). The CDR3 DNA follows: TGTGCCTGGAAGTACGGGTATAACACCGGGGAGCTGTTTTTT. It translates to CAWKYGYNTGELFF.

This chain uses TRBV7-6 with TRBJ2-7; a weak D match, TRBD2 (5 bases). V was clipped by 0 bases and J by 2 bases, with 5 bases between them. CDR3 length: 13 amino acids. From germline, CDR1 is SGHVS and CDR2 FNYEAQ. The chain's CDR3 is CASSLAGAYEQYF. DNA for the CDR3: TGTGCCAGCAGCTTAGCGGGAGCCTACGAGCAGTACTTC. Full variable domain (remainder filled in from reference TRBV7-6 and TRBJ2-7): GAGVSQSPRYKVTKRGQDVALRCDPISGHVSLYWYRQALGQGPEFLTYFNYEAQQDKSGLPNDRFSAERPEGSISTLTIQRTEQRDSAMYRCASSLAGAYEQYFGPGTRLTVT.

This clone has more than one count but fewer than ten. The chain's CDR3 is CASSLGGGLQETQYF. CDR3 DNA sequence: TGTGCCAGCAGTCTCGGTGGGGGGTTACAAGAGACCCAGTACTTC. This chain joins TRBV11-2 and TRBJ2-5, with D possibly TRBD2 on 6 matching bases. Trimming left V 6 bases short and J 2 bases short, with 16 bases between. The CDR3 consists of 15 residues. Germline-derived CDR1 and CDR2 are SGHAT and FQNNGV.

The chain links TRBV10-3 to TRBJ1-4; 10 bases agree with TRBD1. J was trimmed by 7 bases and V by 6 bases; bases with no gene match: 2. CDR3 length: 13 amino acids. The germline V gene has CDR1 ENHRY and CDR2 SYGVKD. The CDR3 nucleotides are TGTGCCATCAGGGACAGGGGGAGTGAAAAACTGTTTTTT. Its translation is CAIRDRGSEKLFF.

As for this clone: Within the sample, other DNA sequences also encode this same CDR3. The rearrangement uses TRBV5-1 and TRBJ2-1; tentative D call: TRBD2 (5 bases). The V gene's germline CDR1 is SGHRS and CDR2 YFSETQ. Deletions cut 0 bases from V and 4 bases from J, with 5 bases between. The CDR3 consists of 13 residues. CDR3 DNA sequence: TGCGCCAGCAGCTTGGGCGGGTACAATGAGCAGTTCTTC. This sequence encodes CASSLGGYNEQFF.

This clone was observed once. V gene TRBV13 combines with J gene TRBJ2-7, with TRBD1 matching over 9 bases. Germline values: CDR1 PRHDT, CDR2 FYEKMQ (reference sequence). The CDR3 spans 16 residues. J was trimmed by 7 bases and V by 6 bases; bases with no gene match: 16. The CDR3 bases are TGTGCCAGCAGTTTTGGATCGACGACAGGGGGGAGTGAGCAGTACTTC. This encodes CASSFGSTTGGSEQYF. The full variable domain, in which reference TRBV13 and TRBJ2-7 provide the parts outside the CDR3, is AAGVIQSPRHLIKEKRETATLKCYPIPRHDTVYWYQQGPGQDPQFLISFYEKMQSDKGSIPDRFSAQQFSDYHSELNMSSLELGDSALYFCASSFGSTTGGSEQYFGPGTRLTVT.

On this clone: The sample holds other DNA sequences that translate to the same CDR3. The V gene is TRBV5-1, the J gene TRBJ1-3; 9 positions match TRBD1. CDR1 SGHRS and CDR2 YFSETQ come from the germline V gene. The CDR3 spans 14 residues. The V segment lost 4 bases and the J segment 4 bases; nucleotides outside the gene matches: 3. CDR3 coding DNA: TGCGCCAGCAGCCTGGGGACAGGGGGAAACACCATATATTTT. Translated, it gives CASSLGTGGNTIYF.